What follows are 9 T cell receptor beta chains derived from one specimen sequenced in a study of shared clonotypes between healthy human individuals. Produced via immunoSEQ multiplex PCR; TCRdb's table is partial and in-frame only. The sample includes about 1.5 million clones, approximately 98% of them seen just once. The sequencing sample was made of naive CD4+ T cells sorted from blood. The subset here: CD45RA+ positively selected. Source of these receptors: a man between 25 and 39 years old in good health.

This clone was counted a single time. The V call is TRBV2, the J call TRBJ2-7, with 7 bases matching TRBD2. The trim removed 8 bases at V and 3 bases at J, leaving 10 bases unmatched. Per germline, CDR1 SNHLY and CDR2 FYNNEI. This CDR3 comprises 14 residues. This chain's CDR3 is CASAGGEGGYEQYF. In DNA, the CDR3 is TGTGCCAGCGCCGGCGGGGAGGGCGGCTACGAGCAGTACTTC. Variable domain in full (rest from reference TRBV2 and TRBJ2-7): EPEVTQTPSHQVTQMGQEVILRCVPISNHLYFYWYRQILGQKVEFLVSFYNNEISEKSEIFDDQFSVERPDGSNFTLKIRSTKLEDSAMYFCASAGGEGGYEQYFGPGTRLTVT.

This chain links TRBV28 with TRBJ1-1; D may be TRBD1 (5 bases). Germline values: CDR1 MDHEN, CDR2 SYDVKM. V was cut by 7 bases and J by 4 bases, with 19 bases left in between. CDR3 size: 15 residues. The CDR3 DNA reads as TGTGCCAGCACCCCCCCAGGGAGGTGGAGCACTGAAGCTTTCTTT. Protein product: CASTPPGRWSTEAFF.

The rearrangement joins TRBV29-1 to TRBJ2-2; D may be TRBD2 (5 bases). Looked up from germline, CDR1 is SQVTM and CDR2 is ANQGSEA. V was pared by 7 bases and J by 4 bases, with 13 bases between. This CDR3 contains 13 residues. CDR3 protein: CSGQRVATGELFF. The CDR3 DNA sequence: TGCAGCGGGCAGAGGGTGGCCACCGGGGAGCTGTTTTTT.

V usage is TRBV7-8 and J usage is TRBJ2-7, with no clear D. The germline V and J ends were trimmed by 1 base and 4 bases, with 8 bases remaining between them. CDR1 and CDR2 (germline): SGHVS, FQNEAQ. The CDR3 spans 13 residues. The CDR3 loop is CASSLGWWYEQYF. The CDR3 nucleotides are TGTGCCAGCAGCTTAGGGTGGTGGTACGAGCAGTACTTC.

This chain links TRBV6-5 with TRBJ1-2, with D perhaps matching TRBD1 (5 bases). CDR1 and CDR2 (germline): MNHEY, SVGAGI. The CDR3 runs to 14 residues. V lost 1 base and J lost 3, with 9 bases in between. CDR3 nucleotide sequence: TGTGCCAGCAGTTACTTAGGGACGGACTATGGCTACACCTTC. As protein: CASSYLGTDYGYTF.

This chain links TRBV4-3 with TRBJ2-1; 7 bases align to TRBD2. CDR3 size: 14 residues. Germline V gene lookup returns CDR1 LGHNA and CDR2 YSLEER. The ends lost 10 bases at V and 4 bases at J; junction bases unmatched: 10. The CDR3 protein is CATSASGSYNEQFF. CDR3 DNA sequence: TGCGCCACATCGGCTAGCGGCTCTTACAATGAGCAGTTCTTC.

The chain recombines TRBV15 with TRBJ1-4; D not certain. Germline V gene lookup returns CDR1 LNHNV and CDR2 YYDKDF (reference sequence). The V and J ends lost 1 base and 6 bases respectively, with 9 bases between them. The CDR3 spans 14 residues. CDR3 residues: CATSRAPVDEKLFF. CDR3 DNA sequence: TGTGCCACCAGCAGAGCACCAGTTGATGAAAAACTGTTTTTT.

The rearrangement links TRBV7-2 to TRBJ1-2; the match to TRBD1 covers 10 bases. CDR3 length equals 16 residues. Germline assignment: CDR1 SGHTA and CDR2 FQGNSA. The V segment lost 7 bases and the J segment 4 bases; nucleotides outside the gene matches: 12. Written as DNA, the CDR3 is TGTGCCAGCACCAAGGAACCGGGACAGGGGTTCTATGGCTACACCTTC. Its protein product is CASTKEPGQGFYGYTF.

This chain connects TRBV4-3 to TRBJ2-2; D remains unclear. Germline lookup yields CDR1 LGHNA and CDR2 YSLEER. The CDR3 sequence is 16 residues long. The ends were cut back, 0 bases at V and 1 base at J, with 9 bases in the middle. CDR3 DNA sequence: TGCGCCAGCAGCCAAGATCGATTAGAGAACACCGGGGAGCTGTTTTTT. This translates into CASSQDRLENTGELFF.